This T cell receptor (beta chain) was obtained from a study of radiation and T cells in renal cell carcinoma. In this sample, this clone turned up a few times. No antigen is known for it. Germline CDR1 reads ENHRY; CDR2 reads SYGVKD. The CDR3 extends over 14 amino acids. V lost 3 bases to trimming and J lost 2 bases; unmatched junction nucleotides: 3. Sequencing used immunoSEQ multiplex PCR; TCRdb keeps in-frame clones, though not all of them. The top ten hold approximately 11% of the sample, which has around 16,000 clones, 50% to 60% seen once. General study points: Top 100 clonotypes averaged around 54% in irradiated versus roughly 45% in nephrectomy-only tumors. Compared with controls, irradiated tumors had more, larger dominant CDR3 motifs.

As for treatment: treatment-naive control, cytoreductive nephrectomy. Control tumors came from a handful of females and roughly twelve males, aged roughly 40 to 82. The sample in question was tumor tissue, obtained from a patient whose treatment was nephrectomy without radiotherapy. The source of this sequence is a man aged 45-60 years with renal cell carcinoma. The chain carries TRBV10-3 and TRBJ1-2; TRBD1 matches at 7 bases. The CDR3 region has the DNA TGTGCCATCAGTGACCCGGGACAGAACTATGGCTACACCTTC. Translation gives CAISDPGQNYGYTF.